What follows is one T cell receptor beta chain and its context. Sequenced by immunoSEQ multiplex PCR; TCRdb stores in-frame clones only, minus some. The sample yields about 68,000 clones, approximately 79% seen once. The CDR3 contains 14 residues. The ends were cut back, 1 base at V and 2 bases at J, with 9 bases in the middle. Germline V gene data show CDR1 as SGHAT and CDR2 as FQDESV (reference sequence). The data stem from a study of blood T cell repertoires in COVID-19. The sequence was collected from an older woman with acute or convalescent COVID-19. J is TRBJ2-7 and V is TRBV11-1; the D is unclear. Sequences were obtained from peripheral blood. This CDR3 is CASSLDIQTYEQYF. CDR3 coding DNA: TGTGCCAGCAGCTTAGATATACAGACCTACGAGCAGTACTTC. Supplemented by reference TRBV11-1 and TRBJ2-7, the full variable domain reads EAEVAQSPRYKITEKSQAVAFWCDPISGHATLYWYRQILGQGPELLVQFQDESVVDDSQLPKDRFSAERLKGVDSTLKIQPAELGDSAMYLCASSLDIQTYEQYFGPGTRLTVT.